The 9 T cell receptor beta chains reported below all come from one sample, sequenced in a study of response to subunit inactivated influenza vaccine. TCRdb fed the RT-PCR reads into MiXCR, producing one record per CDR3 protein. The sample records roughly 630,000 distinct CDR3 sequences, about 14% being singletons. The specimen comprised PBMCs from blood, sampled 14 days before vaccination. The receptors originated from a man in his forties or fifties who received an inactivated influenza vaccine.

This clonotype has a single count. This rearrangement joins TRBV28 to TRBJ2-3; tentative D call: TRBD1 (6 bases). The V gene's germline CDR1 is MDHEN and CDR2 SYDVKM. V was clipped by 7 bases and J by 6 bases, with 17 bases between them. The CDR3 is 14 amino acids. The CDR3 DNA reads as TGTGCCAGCACCGCGCAGGGGCCGGAGGATACGCAGTATTTT. Its translation is CASTAQGPEDTQYF. Using reference TRBV28 and TRBJ2-3 for the parts outside the CDR3, the full variable domain is DVKVTQSSRYLVKRTGEKVFLECVQDMDHENMFWYRQDPGLGLRLIYFSYDVKMKEKGDIPEGYSVSREKKERFSLILESASTNQTSMYLCASTAQGPEDTQYFGPGTRLTVL.

V usage is TRBV27 and J usage is TRBJ2-1; 7 nucleotides agree with TRBD2. V lost 1 base, J lost 7 bases, and 10 bases stayed unmatched. Germline assignment: CDR1 MNHEY and CDR2 SMNVEV (reference sequence). The CDR3 runs to 16 residues. DNA of the CDR3: TGTGCCAGCAGTTTATATCCGGGTGACGGGGGGAATGAGCAGTTCTTC. It specifies CASSLYPGDGGNEQFF.

The rearrangement uses TRBV5-1 and TRBJ2-5; unclear D gene. The ends were cut back, 0 bases at V and 3 bases at J, with 9 bases in the middle. Germline assignment: CDR1 SGHRS and CDR2 YFSETQ. The CDR3 extends over 14 amino acids. CDR3 region: CASSLVVREETQYF. In DNA, the CDR3 is TGCGCCAGCAGCTTGGTAGTAAGGGAAGAGACCCAGTACTTC.

This chain links TRBV20-1 with TRBJ2-5; D not resolved. This CDR3 has 13 residues. Trimming left V 6 bases short and J 0 bases short, with 11 bases between. In germline, CDR1 is DFQATT, CDR2 SNEGSKA (reference sequence). The CDR3 spells CSAVQVYQETQYF. As DNA, the CDR3 is TGCAGTGCGGTACAAGTTTACCAAGAGACCCAGTACTTC.

The gene calls are TRBV3-1 and TRBJ1-2, with 7 positions matching TRBD1. The V segment lost 2 bases and the J segment 4 bases; nucleotides outside the gene matches: 10. Germline-derived CDR1 and CDR2 are LGHDT and YNNKEL (reference sequence). This CDR3 has 16 residues. CDR3 region: CASSQNEGGGGYGYTF. The CDR3 DNA reads TGTGCCAGCAGCCAAAACGAAGGGGGCGGAGGCTATGGCTACACCTTC.

In its sample, this clonotype was seen a few times. The chain has TRBV4-2 and TRBJ1-2; a weak D match, TRBD1 (5 bases). The CDR3 sequence is 17 residues long. Deletions cut 0 bases from V and 0 bases from J, with 14 bases between. Germline loops: CDR1 LGHNA, CDR2 YNFKEQ. CDR3 DNA sequence: TGTGCCAGCAGCCAAGATTGGGCAGGGCCTCCTAACTATGGCTACACCTTC. Its translation is CASSQDWAGPPNYGYTF.

The table lists this clonotype with a few counts. The rearrangement joins TRBV12-3 or TRBV12-4 to TRBJ1-1; no definite D call. V lost 0 bases and J 5 bases, leaving 4 bases between the germline ends. The CDR3 has 12 amino acids. The CDR3 loop is CASSLAKTEAFF. The CDR3 nucleotides read TGTGCCAGCAGTTTAGCAAAGACTGAAGCTTTCTTT.

V is TRBV20-1 and J is TRBJ2-5, with 8 bases matching TRBD1. The CDR3 spans 13 residues. V gave up 3 bases and J gave up 5 bases; unmatched junction bases: 5. Germline CDR1 and CDR2: DFQATT and SNEGSKA (reference sequence). CDR3 sequence (DNA): TGCAGTGCTAGCGGACCAGGGGGCGAGACCCAGTACTTC. Translating gives CSASGPGGETQYF.

The table lists this clonotype with a few counts. V and J are TRBV20-1 and TRBJ2-5; TRBD1 matches at 7 bases. CDR3 length: 16 residues. Looked up from germline, CDR1 is DFQATT and CDR2 is SNEGSKA (reference sequence). Germline trimming cut 0 bases from V and 3 bases from J; bases unmatched to any gene: 10. CDR3 in amino acids: CSARDLVGQIEETQYF. CDR3 bases: TGCAGTGCTAGAGATCTCGTGGGACAGATAGAAGAGACCCAGTACTTC.